This TCR beta chain was recovered during a study of T cell changes during pregnancy in multiple sclerosis. The CDR3 extends over 16 amino acids. V lost 5 bases and J lost 7; bases outside the gene matches: 12. Germline loops: CDR1 ENHRY, CDR2 SYGVKD. Assay: immunoSEQ multiplex PCR; the TCRdb copy retains only in-frame clones and omits some. The data contain about 77,000 clones, about 93% of them singletons. The chain links TRBV10-3 to TRBJ1-4, with 8 bases matching TRBD1. The sequencing used peripheral blood, collected after pregnancy. The origin of this receptor is a female donor in good health, enrolled as a control in a pregnancy study. This chain's CDR3 is CAISKQPGQVTEKLFF. The CDR3 DNA follows: TGTGCCATCAGTAAACAACCGGGACAGGTAACTGAAAAACTGTTTTTT.